One sample yielded the 17 T cell receptor beta chains listed below, sequenced in a study of graft-versus-host responses after intestinal transplantation. TCRdb's copy holds only in-frame clones and misses some; the assay was immunoSEQ multiplex PCR. The sample carries around 25,000 clones, 40% recorded once. The sequences come from alloreactive CD4+ T cells from a mixed lymphocyte reaction culture, collected before intestinal transplant. Subset: CFSE-low proliferating T cells sorted from roughly six-day pre-transplant mixed lymphocyte reaction (GvH or HvG direction). All receptors derive from a human patient who received an intestinal transplant.

The chain is built from TRBV6-1 and TRBJ1-6; 7 bases are shared with TRBD1. This CDR3 region has 14 residues. The V gene end was trimmed by 4 bases and the J gene end by 7 bases; junction bases not matched to a gene: 4. The V gene's germline CDR1 is MNHNS and CDR2 SASEGT. CDR3 region: CASSVRTGNSPLHF. The CDR3 DNA reads TGTGCCAGCAGTGTGCGGACAGGAAATTCACCCCTCCACTTT.

This clone was picked up a small number of times. CDR3 in DNA: TGTGCCAGCAGCTCCCCGGACAGGGGCTATGGCTACACCTTC. Translating it yields CASSSPDRGYGYTF. This chain joins TRBV4-2 and TRBJ1-2, with TRBD1 identical over 9 bases. In germline, CDR1 is LGHNA, CDR2 YNFKEQ. The CDR3 runs to 14 residues. V lost 5 bases, J lost 4 bases, and 5 bases stayed unmatched.

This chain connects TRBV6-1 to TRBJ2-1; the D gene is possibly TRBD1 (5 bases). The CDR3 spans 15 residues. V shed 2 bases and J shed 4 bases, with 12 bases lying between them. CDR1 and CDR2 (germline): MNHNS, SASEGT. CDR3 sequence (DNA): TGTGCCAGCAGTGAACAGGGATTCCCTTACAATGAGCAGTTCTTC. Its translation: CASSEQGFPYNEQFF.

By share, this clone counts as medium-sized (0.01 to 0.1%). The rearrangement links TRBV5-6 to TRBJ1-2; weak D call: TRBD1 (5 bases). CDR1 SGHDT and CDR2 YYEEEE come from the germline V gene. The ends were cut back, 5 bases at V and 8 bases at J, with 13 bases in the middle. The CDR3 loop spans 12 amino acids. CDR3 DNA sequence: TGTGCCAGCAGTCCAGGGTTTTGGGGCTACACCTTC. Encoded protein: CASSPGFWGYTF.

This clone was detected only a few times. The chain couples TRBV2 to TRBJ1-1, with D uncertain. Germline assignment: CDR1 SNHLY and CDR2 FYNNEI. Between the trimmed V and J ends, which lost 6 bases and 6 bases, there was a span of 17 bases. The CDR3 spans 14 residues. The CDR3 reads CASRMASKSPEAFF. CDR3 DNA sequence: TGTGCCAGCAGGATGGCCTCGAAGTCACCTGAAGCTTTCTTT.

This chain links TRBV7-7 with TRBJ1-3; D is undetermined. V lost 8 bases, J lost 0 bases, and 8 bases lay in between. The germline CDR1 and CDR2 sequences are SSHAT and FNYEAQ (reference sequence). CDR3 size: 13 residues. The CDR3 sequence: CASGDFSGNTIYF. CDR3 nucleotides: TGTGCCAGCGGTGACTTCTCTGGAAACACCATATATTTT.

V gene TRBV5-1 combines with J gene TRBJ1-2; D not certain. This CDR3 comprises 15 residues. The V end was cut by 7 bases, the J end by 4 bases, with 20 bases between. The germline V gene encodes CDR1 SGHRS and CDR2 YFSETQ. The CDR3 region is CASRFSPASSYGYTF. CDR3 DNA sequence: TGCGCCAGCCGATTTAGCCCCGCATCGAGCTATGGCTACACCTTC.

V gene TRBV6-5 combines with J gene TRBJ2-3; unclear D gene. Germline CDR1 is MNHEY and CDR2 is SVGAGI. Trimming pared 2 bases from V and 2 bases from J, leaving 8 bases between. This CDR3 is 14 amino acids long. CDR3 nucleotide sequence: TGTGCCAGCAGTTACAGTAGAACCACAGATACGCAGTATTTT. This translates into CASSYSRTTDTQYF.

This clone has a handful of counts. The chain carries TRBV4-3 and TRBJ1-2; 8 positions match TRBD1. V lost 3 bases, J lost 4 bases, and 7 bases stayed unmatched. The CDR3 has 15 residues. Germline CDR1 reads LGHNA; CDR2 reads YSLEER. The CDR3 region has the DNA TGCGCCAGCAGCCAGGCCGACAGGGGACCCTATGGCTACACCTTC. The encoded protein is CASSQADRGPYGYTF.

In nucleotides, the CDR3 is TGCGCCAGCAGCCAAGAGTTCAGGTCCCTTAGCTACACCTTC. Amino acid sequence: CASSQEFRSLSYTF. The rearrangement joins TRBV4-3 to TRBJ1-2; D gene ambiguous. The CDR3 covers 14 residues. V lost 0 bases to trimming and J lost 9 bases, with 14 bases between them. Germline values: CDR1 LGHNA, CDR2 YSLEER.

This clone was seen only a few times. The J gene is TRBJ2-7, the V gene TRBV2, with 7 bases aligning to TRBD1. CDR1 is SNHLY, CDR2 FYNNEI, per germline. The trim removed 7 bases at V and 3 bases at J, leaving 3 bases unmatched. The CDR3 is made up of 12 amino acids. The CDR3 spells CASNRDSYEQYF. The CDR3 nucleotides read TGTGCCAGCAACCGGGACAGCTACGAGCAGTACTTC.

This clone came up once. V and J are TRBV5-1 and TRBJ2-3, with 12 bases aligning to TRBD1. The CDR3 consists of 18 residues. The junction had 9 bases not matched to a gene; V was cut back by 0 bases and J by 4 bases. Germline-derived CDR1 and CDR2 are SGHRS and YFSETQ. DNA for the CDR3: TGCGCCAGCAGCTTGGTCTCTGGGACAGGGGGCGTCGCAGATACGCAGTATTTT. Protein product: CASSLVSGTGGVADTQYF.

This rearrangement joins TRBV9 to TRBJ2-3, with D perhaps matching TRBD1 (5 bases). Germline-derived CDR1 and CDR2 are SGDLS and YYNGEE. This CDR3 region has 15 residues. The V and J ends lost 0 bases and 10 bases respectively, with 18 bases between them. The CDR3 is CASSVGTPGPYAQYF. The CDR3, as DNA: TGTGCCAGCAGCGTAGGAACTCCAGGGCCCTATGCGCAGTATTTT.

This clone was detected a few times. In DNA, the CDR3 is TGTGCCAGCAGTTTCTTTAGCAATCAGCCCCAGCATTTT. Amino acids: CASSFFSNQPQHF. This rearrangement joins TRBV28 to TRBJ1-5; no reliable D call. The CDR3 runs 13 residues. CDR1 is MDHEN, CDR2 SYDVKM, per germline. Deletions cut 3 bases from V and 0 bases from J, with 3 bases between.

The gene calls are TRBV30 and TRBJ1-6; D perhaps matches TRBD1 (5 bases). V was pared by 0 bases and J by 8 bases, with 14 bases between. Germline V lookup: CDR1 GTSNPN, CDR2 SVGIG (reference sequence). The CDR3 extends over 15 amino acids. CDR3 nucleotides: TGTGCCTGGAGTGTAGGGGTCCGGGCCGATTCACCCCTCCACTTT. This sequence encodes CAWSVGVRADSPLHF.

This chain joins TRBV5-8 and TRBJ1-6, with D perhaps matching TRBD1 (5 bases). CDR1 is SGHTS and CDR2 is YDEGEE in the germline V gene. The CDR3 is made up of 14 amino acids. Trimming pared 4 bases from V and 4 bases from J, leaving 9 bases between. This CDR3 is CASSAGRYNSPLHF. The CDR3 DNA follows: TGTGCCAGCAGCGCGGGACGGTATAATTCACCCCTCCACTTT.

The rearrangement links TRBV4-1 to TRBJ1-6; TRBD1 aligns across 9 bases. CDR1 and CDR2 (germline): MGHRA, YSYEKL. The CDR3 is made up of 16 amino acids. V lost 0 bases to trimming and J lost 9 bases; unmatched junction nucleotides: 6. CDR3 amino acids: CASSQDGGTGISPLHF. CDR3 bases: TGCGCCAGCAGCCAAGATGGGGGGACAGGGATTTCACCCCTCCACTTT.